These T cell receptor beta chains were read from a single sample in a study of shared clonotypes between healthy human individuals. Method: immunoSEQ multiplex PCR; TCRdb's copy keeps in-frame clones and lacks some. This sample yields around 1.4 million clones, of which approximately 98.5% are seen a single time; 0.3% to 0.45% belongs to the top ten. What was sequenced was naive CD4+ T cells sorted from blood. Every receptor here comes from a young man in good health. Both conserved end residues are part of each CDR3. The D gene is left open where the match is weak. Size is stated for part of the rows, as once, few or many counts, or as a class when the clone is expanded.

cdr3_nt cdr3_aa v_call d_call cdr3_length clone_size j_call
TGTGCCAGCAGTGAAGTAAGGACCCAGGGGCCCCAGCATTTT CASSEVRTQGPQHF TRBV6-1 . 14 . TRBJ1-5
TGTGCCAGCAGCGGTAAGGGACTAGGAACAGATACGCAGTATTTT CASSGKGLGTDTQYF TRBV5-4 TRBD2 15 . TRBJ2-3
TGCAGCGTGGGGACAGGGGGTTCTGGGGCCAACGTCCTGACTTTC CSVGTGGSGANVLTF TRBV29-1 TRBD1 15 . TRBJ2-6
TGTGCCAGCAGCAGAGAAGGGGGGCGAGAGACCCAGTACTTC CASSREGGRETQYF TRBV9 . 14 many TRBJ2-5
TGTGCCAGCAGAAATTTAGCGGGAGGCGAGGATACGCAGTATTTT CASRNLAGGEDTQYF TRBV2 TRBD2 15 . TRBJ2-3
TGTGCCAGCAGTTTAGCAGGGTATGGCTACACCTTC CASSLAGYGYTF TRBV28 . 12 once TRBJ1-2
TGTGCCAGCAGCCCACTGATGGCGGGAGTCGGGTACAATGAGCAGTTCTTC CASSPLMAGVGYNEQFF TRBV7-9 TRBD2 17 . TRBJ2-1
TGCGCCAGCAGTGAGAGGGCTTCCTACAATGAGCAGTTCTTC CASSERASYNEQFF TRBV10-1 . 14 . TRBJ2-1
TGTGCCAGCTCACCGCCTCAGGGCTTATCAATCAATGAGCAGTTCTTC CASSPPQGLSINEQFF TRBV18 . 16 . TRBJ2-1
TGTGCCAGCTCAATTACAGGGGAAGCTGAAAAACTGTTTTTT CASSITGEAEKLFF TRBV18 TRBD1 14 . TRBJ1-4
TGCGCCAGCAGCCAAGATTTGACAGTTTCCCACTACGAGCAGTACTTC CASSQDLTVSHYEQYF TRBV4-3 . 16 . TRBJ2-7
TGCGCCAGCAGCGGGACAGGGTTGGAAGCTTTCTTT CASSGTGLEAFF TRBV5-1 TRBD1 12 . TRBJ1-1
TGTGCCAGCAGCCGCCTGGAGGGAGATACGCAGTATTTT CASSRLEGDTQYF TRBV14 . 13 . TRBJ2-3
TGTGCCATCAGCGCTCAGGGGGCGTCGGGAAACACCATATATTTT CAISAQGASGNTIYF TRBV10-3 TRBD1 15 . TRBJ1-3
TGTGCCAGCAGCCCGGAGCGGTTCTTC CASSPERFF TRBV7-9 . 9 . TRBJ2-1
TGTGCCAGCAGTTTATTTCTAGGTGAGCAGTTCTTC CASSLFLGEQFF TRBV28 . 12 . TRBJ2-1
TGTGCCAGCAGTGGACCTCAAAGCTCCTACAATGAGCAGTTCTTC CASSGPQSSYNEQFF TRBV25-1 . 15 . TRBJ2-1
TGTGCCAGCACCTTGACAGGGAATCAGCCCCAGCATTTT CASTLTGNQPQHF TRBV6-1 TRBD1 13 . TRBJ1-5
TGTGCCAGCAGCGTAGGGGGCGGGAGTCCCAACAATGAGCAGTTCTTC CASSVGGGSPNNEQFF TRBV9 TRBD2 16 . TRBJ2-1
TGTGCCACCTTTGGACAAAATCAGCCCGAGGCTTTCTTT CATFGQNQPEAFF TRBV6-1 . 13 . TRBJ1-1
TGTGCCAGCTCACTCTACACAGTTATACCTACAGATACGCAGTATTTT CASSLYTVIPTDTQYF TRBV18 . 16 . TRBJ2-3
TGTGCCAGCAGCAAAGGACAGAGACTGGGGGAAGAGACCCAGTACTTC CASSKGQRLGEETQYF TRBV5-6 . 16 . TRBJ2-5
TGCGCCAGCAGCTACCTAGCGGGAGGCCTCACAGATACGCAGTATTTT CASSYLAGGLTDTQYF TRBV5-1 TRBD2 16 once TRBJ2-3
TGCGCCAGCAGCTTTAGAACACAGGGCTCCGGTGGCTACACCTTC CASSFRTQGSGGYTF TRBV5-1 . 15 . TRBJ1-2
TGTGCCAGTAGTATGACGGGTTTCACAGATACGCAGTATTTT CASSMTGFTDTQYF TRBV19 . 14 . TRBJ2-3
TGTGCCAGCAGCTTCGGGACTAGCGGCTGGGGTGAGCAGTTCTTC CASSFGTSGWGEQFF TRBV7-9 TRBD2 15 . TRBJ2-1
TGTGCCAGCAGTTTTAGAAGCGAATATGGGTTCGTAAAGACCCAGTACTTC CASSFRSEYGFVKTQYF TRBV27 . 17 . TRBJ2-5
TGTGCCAGCAGCTCCCCCCGGGGACGGCTCGTGAACACCATATATTTT CASSSPRGRLVNTIYF TRBV11-2 . 16 . TRBJ1-3
TGTGCCAGCAGCCAAGAACCAGGAACCCGGGTCTCGGGTATCGATGAGCAGTTCTTC CASSQEPGTRVSGIDEQFF TRBV14 . 19 . TRBJ2-1
TGTGCCTGGTCCCGCGGAAACAGGCCTTCCGACACCATATATTTT CAWSRGNRPSDTIYF TRBV30 . 15 . TRBJ1-3
TGTGCCAGCAGCTTAGCTCGTGGTGTCAGCAGCTCCTACGAGCAGTACTTC CASSLARGVSSSYEQYF TRBV7-2 . 17 . TRBJ2-7
TGCGCCAGCGCCAAGGGGGGTAGCGGGTACGAGCAGTACTTC CASAKGGSGYEQYF TRBV5-1 . 14 . TRBJ2-7
TGTGCCAGCAGCTTGGCTGGGGGACTAGTAAAAGGGAATGAGCAGTTCTTC CASSLAGGLVKGNEQFF TRBV5-4 TRBD2 17 once TRBJ2-1
TGTGCCAGCCGATCCGGAGTAGCGGCCACCTACGAGCAGTACTTC CASRSGVAATYEQYF TRBV11-2 . 15 once TRBJ2-7
TGTGCCAGTAGTACGAGTCATACGCAGTATTTT CASSTSHTQYF TRBV19 . 11 . TRBJ2-3
TGCGCCAGCAGCTTGAACTGGGACTCCTACGAGCAGTACTTC CASSLNWDSYEQYF TRBV5-1 . 14 . TRBJ2-7
TGTGCCAGCAGTTACGCATCGAGGGGTTTGAACACTGAAGCTTTCTTT CASSYASRGLNTEAFF TRBV6-5 . 16 . TRBJ1-1
TGTGCCAGCAGCGGCGGCGGACTAGCCGAGACCCAGTACTTC CASSGGGLAETQYF TRBV9 TRBD2 14 . TRBJ2-5
TGTGCCAGCAGTTTACGCACGGGGGATGGCTACACCTTC CASSLRTGDGYTF TRBV28 . 13 . TRBJ1-2
TGTGCCAGCAGCTTGGGAGGCGGCAGCTCCTACGAGCAGTACTTC CASSLGGGSSYEQYF TRBV5-4 . 15 . TRBJ2-7
TGTGCCAGCAGTGACCCCGGGACAGGGGCTGGAAACACCATATATTTT CASSDPGTGAGNTIYF TRBV2 TRBD1 16 . TRBJ1-3
TGTGCCAGCTCACCGCTTGGACAGGGGGCCATCCACGGTTCCTACGAGCAGTACTTC CASSPLGQGAIHGSYEQYF TRBV18 TRBD1 19 . TRBJ2-7
TGTGCCAGCAGCCCGGTCGGAGGTACCGGGGAGCTGTTTTTT CASSPVGGTGELFF TRBV11-2 . 14 . TRBJ2-2
TGTGCAAGTCGCTTAGGAACAAGCCCCCGGCACCACCGCTATGGCTACACCTTC CASRLGTSPRHHRYGYTF TRBV12-2 . 18 . TRBJ1-2